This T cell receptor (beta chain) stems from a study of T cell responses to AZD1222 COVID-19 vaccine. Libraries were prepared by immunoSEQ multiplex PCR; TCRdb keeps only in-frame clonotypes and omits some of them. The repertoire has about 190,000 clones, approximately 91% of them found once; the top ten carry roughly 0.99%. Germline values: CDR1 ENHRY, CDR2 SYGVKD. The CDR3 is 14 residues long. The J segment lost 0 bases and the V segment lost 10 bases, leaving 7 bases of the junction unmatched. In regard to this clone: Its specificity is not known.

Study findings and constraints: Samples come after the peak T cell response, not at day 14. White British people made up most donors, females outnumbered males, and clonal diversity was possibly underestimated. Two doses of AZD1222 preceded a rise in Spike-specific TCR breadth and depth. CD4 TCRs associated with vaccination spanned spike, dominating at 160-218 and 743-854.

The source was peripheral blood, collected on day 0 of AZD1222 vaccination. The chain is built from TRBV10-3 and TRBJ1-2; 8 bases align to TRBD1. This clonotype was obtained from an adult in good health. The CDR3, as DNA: TGTGCCACCCGAACAGGGGGGGCTAACTATGGCTACACCTTC. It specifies CATRTGGANYGYTF.